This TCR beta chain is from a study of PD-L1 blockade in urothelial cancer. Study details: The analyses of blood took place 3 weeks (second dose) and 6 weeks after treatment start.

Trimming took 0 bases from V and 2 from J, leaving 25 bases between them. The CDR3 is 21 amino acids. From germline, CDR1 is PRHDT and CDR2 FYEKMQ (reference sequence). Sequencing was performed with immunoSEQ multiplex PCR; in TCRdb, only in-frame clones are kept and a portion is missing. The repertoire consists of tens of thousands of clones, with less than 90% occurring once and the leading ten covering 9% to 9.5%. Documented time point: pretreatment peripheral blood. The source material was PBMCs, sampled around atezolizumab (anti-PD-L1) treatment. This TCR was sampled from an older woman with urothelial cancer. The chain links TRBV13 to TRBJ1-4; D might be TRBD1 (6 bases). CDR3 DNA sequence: TGTGCCAGCAGCTTAGGCCGAGGGACACCCGCTTATATAGCCACTAATGAAAAACTGTTTTTT. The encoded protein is CASSLGRGTPAYIATNEKLFF.